The 13 T cell receptor beta chains in this list originate from one sample, sequenced in a study of OX40 agonist ivuxolimab in advanced cancers. Assay used: immunoSEQ multiplex PCR; TCRdb lists only in-frame clones, some missing. The sample contains 30,000 to 35,000 clones, about 90% of which appear only once. Sequenced here: CD4+ or CD8+ T cells sorted from blood, sampled in a trial of the OX40 agonist ivuxolimab. These receptors all stem from an adult with an advanced solid tumor such as melanoma, head and neck, liver or kidney cancer.

This chain connects TRBV18 to TRBJ1-5, with D tentatively TRBD1 (5 bases). From germline, CDR1 is KGHSH and CDR2 LQKENI. Trimming took 2 bases from V and 5 from J, leaving 7 bases between them. The CDR3 length is 13 residues. The CDR3 loop reads CASSPSGDQPQHF. CDR3 nucleotide sequence: TGTGCCAGCTCACCATCGGGGGATCAGCCCCAGCATTTT. The whole variable domain, remainder taken from reference TRBV18 and TRBJ1-5, is NAGVMQNPRHLVRRRGQEARLRCSPMKGHSHVYWYRQLPEEGLKFMVYLQKENIIDESGMPKERFSAEFPKEGPSILRIQQVVRGDSAAYFCASSPSGDQPQHFGDGTRLSIL.

The chain has TRBV19 and TRBJ1-2; D possibly corresponds to TRBD1 (6 bases). The ends were cut back, 3 bases at V and 4 bases at J, with 15 bases in the middle. The length of the CDR3 is 15 residues. Germline loops: CDR1 LNHDA, CDR2 SQIVND (reference sequence). The chain's CDR3 is CASSMDSLSAYGYTF. The CDR3, as DNA: TGTGCCAGTAGTATGGACAGCCTAAGCGCCTATGGCTACACCTTC.

This chain uses TRBV5-1 with TRBJ2-3; TRBD1 matches 7 bases. CDR3 size: 14 residues. The V and J ends lost 4 bases and 2 bases, in that order; junction bases with no gene match: 4. The germline CDR1 and CDR2 sequences are SGHRS and YFSETQ. The CDR3 DNA is TGCGCCAGCAGCAAGGGACAGAACACAGATACGCAGTATTTT. It yields the protein CASSKGQNTDTQYF.

This clone came up once. The chain links TRBV28 to TRBJ2-5; 9 bases are a match to TRBD2. Germline CDR1 is MDHEN and CDR2 is SYDVKM. The CDR3 spans 15 residues. The junction had 4 bases not matched to a gene; V was cut back by 3 bases and J by 2 bases. CDR3 in amino acids: CASSFSSGAQETQYF. In nucleotides, the CDR3 is TGTGCCAGCAGTTTTTCTAGCGGGGCGCAAGAGACCCAGTACTTC.

There are a few counts of this clone. The genes are TRBV30 and TRBJ2-7, with 7 nucleotides matching TRBD1. The length of the CDR3 is 14 residues. Per the germline V gene, CDR1 is GTSNPN and CDR2 is SVGIG (reference sequence). Unmatched junction bases numbered 13, after V lost 2 bases and J lost 9 bases. The CDR3 loop reads CAWSSKGATRMQYF. The CDR3 region has the DNA TGTGCCTGGAGTAGTAAGGGGGCTACGCGTATGCAGTACTTC.

The table lists this clone with a count of one. DNA for the CDR3: TGTGCCTGGAGTGCCGCCGGACAGGGGGCCCTCGAGCAGTACTTC. Translation: CAWSAAGQGALEQYF. The gene calls are TRBV30 and TRBJ2-7, with 11 bases identical to TRBD1. Germline CDR1 reads GTSNPN; CDR2 reads SVGIG (reference sequence). The V and J ends lost 1 base and 6 bases, in that order; junction bases with no gene match: 8. The CDR3 totals 15 residues.

The chain recombines TRBV6-5 with TRBJ2-1, with D perhaps matching TRBD2 (6 bases). Per germline, CDR1 MNHEY and CDR2 SVGAGI. V was trimmed by 5 bases and J by 7 bases, leaving 15 bases between them. The CDR3 has 14 amino acids. As DNA, the CDR3 is TGTGCCAGCAGTCTAAGCGGGTGGACGAATGAGCAGTTCTTC. Translation gives CASSLSGWTNEQFF.

CDR3 residues: CASSYGQPQETQYF. In nucleotides, the CDR3 is TGTGCCAGCAGCTACGGACAACCCCAAGAGACCCAGTACTTC. The chain has TRBV7-2 and TRBJ2-5, with D perhaps matching TRBD1 (5 bases). Germline V lookup: CDR1 SGHTA, CDR2 FQGNSA. This CDR3 comprises 14 residues. Trimming took 4 bases from V and 1 from J, leaving 10 bases between them.

Notes on this clone: At one end, the junction sequence differs from germline, possibly due to a read error. The gene calls are TRBV12-5 and TRBJ1-6; tentatively, D is TRBD1 (6 bases). CDR1 and CDR2 from the germline V gene are LGHNT and FRNRAP. The CDR3 covers 11 residues. In nucleotides, the CDR3 is TGTGCTAGGACCGACAGGCTCCAATCTAATTTT. This sequence encodes CARTDRLQSNF.

The chain uses TRBV5-5 and TRBJ2-3; TRBD1 matches 8 bases. CDR1 and CDR2 from the germline V gene are SGHKS and YYEKEE (reference sequence). This CDR3 has 14 amino acids. Trimming cost V 4 bases and J 2 bases; bases outside gene matches: 3. CDR3 nucleotide sequence: TGTGCCAGCAGCCGGACAGGGATCACAGATACGCAGTATTTT. This sequence encodes CASSRTGITDTQYF.

This chain links TRBV5-8 with TRBJ1-5, with 9 bases lining up with TRBD1. CDR3 size: 15 residues. The germline V gene encodes CDR1 SGHTS and CDR2 YDEGEE. V was clipped by 2 bases and J by 2 bases; unmatched bases: 2. The CDR3 DNA reads as TGTGCCAGCAGCTTACAGGGGGCTGGCAATCAGCCCCAGCATTTT. Translated: CASSLQGAGNQPQHF.

This clone was seen just once. The chain has TRBV15 and TRBJ2-2, with 11 nucleotides matching TRBD1. V dropped 0 bases and J dropped 6; count of bases not matched to a gene: 6. CDR3 length: 17 residues. CDR1 and CDR2 (germline): LNHNV, YYDKDF (reference sequence). This chain's CDR3 is CATSRDRDRGYSGELFF. The CDR3 bases are TGTGCCACCAGCAGAGACCGGGACAGGGGGTACTCCGGGGAGCTGTTTTTT. Supplemented by reference TRBV15 and TRBJ2-2, the full variable domain reads DAMVIQNPRYQVTQFGKPVTLSCSQTLNHNVMYWYQQKSSQAPKLLFHYYDKDFNNEADTPDNFQSRRPNTSFCFLDIRSPGLGDTAMYLCATSRDRDRGYSGELFFGEGSRLTVL.

The chain employs TRBV6-1 and TRBJ1-2, with D possibly TRBD1 on 5 matching bases. CDR3 size: 16 residues. The V gene's germline CDR1 is MNHNS and CDR2 SASEGT. Deletions cut 0 bases from V and 12 bases from J, with 23 bases between. CDR3 region: CASSEAYLQGGVSHTF. The DNA of the CDR3 is TGTGCCAGCAGTGAAGCGTATTTGCAGGGTGGTGTGTCCCACACCTTC.